This T cell receptor (beta chain) was sequenced in a study of human T cells and chemical hapten exposure. Study-level information: Small differences in pooled library volume mainly drove the variation in TCR yields per sample. Broader study findings: TCRs above 1 in 1000 frequency stayed constant with DPC sensitization.

Individual cDNA molecules each carried unique molecular identifiers attached by the library. Each CDR3 protein gets one entry after TCRdb re-called the RACE reads with MiXCR. The sample shows a few hundred thousand distinct CDR3 sequences, approximately 7.5% of them seen only once. CDR3 length: 16 amino acids. Trimming stripped 6 bases from V and 2 bases from J, with 17 bases between. The germline V gene has CDR1 MNHEY and CDR2 SVGEGT. Indicated time point: pre-sensitization, week 0. Indicated treatment: therapeutic diphenylcyclopropenone sensitization with weekly scalp DPC. A few counts support this clonotype. Its matching antigen is unknown.

The sequencing here drew on whole blood, taken in connection with sensitization to the hapten diphenylcyclopropenone (DPC). The J gene is TRBJ1-5, the V gene TRBV6-2 or TRBV6-3; maybe TRBD1 (5 bases). This sequence was found in a young man with alopecia areata. Some clones in this sample may be carry-over from other donors' samples. CDR3 DNA sequence: TGTGCCAGCAGGCAGCAGGGCGGACGGGGCAATCAGCCCCAGCATTTT. It is translated as CASRQQGGRGNQPQHF.